This T cell receptor (beta chain) was identified during a study of blood T cells in healthy people across ages (dated by TCRdb to between 2014 and 2016). Some background on the complete study: Template switching captured roughly one uniquely barcoded TCR beta cDNA molecule per two T cells in model experiments. To track age-related changes in TCR beta repertoire diversity, the study relied on deep sequencing normalized with unique cDNA molecular identifiers. To avoid experimental bias, donors of different ages were spread randomly across the sequencing lanes. Using the same blood draw, the study looked at two additional independent replicas of 1 million unique cDNA reads for two donors, one aged 18 to 30 and the other aged 80 or older. Donors were grouped into four age groups: young (average 16 years), middle-aged (about 38), aged (approximately 67) and long-lived (about 89). Broader findings and caveats from the paper: Since profiling was done on bulk unsorted PBMCs, naive and antigen-experienced compartments could not be conclusively compared. Compared with the aged group, more naive CD4+ T cells, fewer expanded clones and increased TCR diversity were shown by the long-lived group, suggesting age selection. Because the CMV infection status of the donors was unknown, age-related changes in expanded clonotypes may potentially have been confounded. Estimates of total diversity based on one million sequenced T cells were regarded as lower bounds and as underestimates. The percentage of naive T cells measured by flow cytometry correlated strongly with observed TCR beta diversity. As age increased, observed TCR beta diversity per million T cells dropped in a roughly linear way, and a significant reduction was already evident by age 40.

V and J are trimmed by 6 bases and 8 bases, and the gene matches miss 7 bases of the junction. The CDR3 spans 13 residues, from the cysteine through the phenylalanine. The DNA shown is the 39-base CDR3, in frame from base 1. The CDR1 and CDR2 encoded by the germline V gene (reference sequence) are MNHNY and SVGAGI. For this clonotype: Its binding antigen is unknown. The input lacks base qualities; no much larger clone sits a single base away.

Systemically healthy Caucasian individuals from Russia, 39 in total and aged about 6 to 95 years, were included as donors. About 10 milliliters of peripheral blood were collected from each donor into EDTA-treated Vacutainer tubes. Ficoll-Paque density-gradient centrifugation was used to isolate PBMCs, with at least 6 million obtained per sample. Total RNA, at least 5 micrograms per sample, was extracted from PBMCs with Trizol reagent. For every donor, flow cytometry on a PBMC aliquot measured the percentage of naive CD45RAhigh/CD27high T cells. The library was built by means of 5' RACE. A second PCR of about 6 to 12 cycles was run with a J-beta primer mix and a sample-barcoded 5' primer. A unique molecular identifier was introduced onto each TCR beta cDNA molecule by a template-switch 5' adaptor carrying 12 random nucleotides. At least 2.5 million CDR3-containing paired-end reads were obtained from each sample. First-strand cDNA synthesis was performed from all RNA using the Mint cDNA synthesis kit, with priming by a TRBC-specific oligonucleotide. After uracil-DNA glycosylase treatment, a first 18-cycle PCR used universal primers M1SS and BC2_uni_R on all cDNA. Under the source paper's analysis protocol: For normalization, 1 million high-quality reads were randomly selected from each sample, with every read carrying a distinct molecular identifier. Instead of being binned into consensus sequences, reads that shared molecular identifiers were thrown out. MiTCR, run with a Q25 quality threshold and the strictest error-elimination algorithm, handled CDR3 identification, clonotype clustering and error correction. A nonparametric unseen species model with Euler transformation was used to estimate a lower bound on total TCR beta diversity. The public sequencing data were trimmed at Q25 with fastp and processed into clonotypes with MiXCR by TCRdb, which kept only in-frame beta chains. Rows matching on CDR3 protein sequence are summarized as one entry with the most common DNA and genes. The V and J calls were not made by the authors but by TCRdb's processing. This sample is represented by approximately 2,000,000 distinct CDR3 sequences; 35% to 50% of them were singletons. The ten biggest clones cover about 21% of the sample.

Here the chain combines TRBV6-6 and TRBJ1-2, with 9 bases in between that match TRBD1. This receptor was identified in a human donor in good health. Sample: blood. The sequenced DNA: TGTGCCAGCAGCTACAGGGGACAGGGAGGCTACACCTTC. Translated, it reads CASSYRGQGGYTF.